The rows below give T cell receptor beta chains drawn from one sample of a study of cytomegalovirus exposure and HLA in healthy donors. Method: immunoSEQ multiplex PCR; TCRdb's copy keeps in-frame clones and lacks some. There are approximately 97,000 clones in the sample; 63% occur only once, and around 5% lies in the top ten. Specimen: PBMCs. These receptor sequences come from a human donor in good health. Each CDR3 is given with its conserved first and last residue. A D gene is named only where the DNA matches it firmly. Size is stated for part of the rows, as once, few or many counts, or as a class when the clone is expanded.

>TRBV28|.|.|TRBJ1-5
CASSSTLYSNQPQHF
TGTGCCAGCAGTTCAACCCTATATAGCAATCAGCCCCAGCATTTT
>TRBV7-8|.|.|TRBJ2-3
CASSYSANTDTQYF
TGTGCCAGCAGCTATAGCGCCAACACAGATACGCAGTATTTT
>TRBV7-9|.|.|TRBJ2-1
CASSPDTSAVQQFF
TGTGCCAGCAGCCCTGACACTAGTGCGGTTCAGCAGTTCTTC
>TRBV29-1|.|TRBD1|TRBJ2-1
CSAQGGPSYNEQFF
TGCAGCGCACAGGGGGGCCCATCCTACAATGAGCAGTTCTTC
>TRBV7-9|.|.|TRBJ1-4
CASSSPRGVDPTNEKLFF
TGTGCCAGCAGCTCTCCCCGGGGGGTAGATCCGACTAATGAAAAACTGTTTTTT
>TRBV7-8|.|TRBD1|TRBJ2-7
CASSPRTGDEQYF
TGTGCCAGCAGCCCCCGGACAGGGGACGAGCAGTACTTC
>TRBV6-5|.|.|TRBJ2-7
CASSYAGSYEQYF
TGTGCCAGCAGTTACGCAGGCTCCTACGAGCAGTACTTC
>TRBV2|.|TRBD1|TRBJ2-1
CASRDRGRYNEQFF
TGTGCCAGCAGGGACAGGGGTCGGTACAATGAGCAGTTCTTC
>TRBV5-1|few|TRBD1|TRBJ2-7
CASTPGHRGSYEQYF
TGCGCCAGCACCCCAGGTCACAGGGGCTCCTACGAGCAGTACTTC
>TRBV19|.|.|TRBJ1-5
CASSILGQNNQPQHF
TGTGCCAGTAGTATTTTGGGCCAGAACAATCAGCCCCAGCATTTT
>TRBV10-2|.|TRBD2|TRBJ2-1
CASRPRGGLAGSEQFF
TGCGCCAGCAGACCTAGGGGGGGACTAGCGGGATCTGAGCAGTTCTTC
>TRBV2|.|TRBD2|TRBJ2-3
CASRDPGTSGYTQYF
TGTGCCAGCAGGGACCCCGGGACTAGCGGGTATACGCAGTATTTT
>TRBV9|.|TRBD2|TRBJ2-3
CASSPGTSPRTDTQYF
TGTGCCAGCAGCCCGGGGACTAGCCCCCGCACAGATACGCAGTATTTT
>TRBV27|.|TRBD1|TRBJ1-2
CASNPNFRDRGNGYTF
TGTGCCAGCAACCCTAATTTCCGGGACAGGGGAAATGGCTACACCTTC
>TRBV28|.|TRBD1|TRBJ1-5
CASSLGGQGAQPQHF
TGTGCCAGCAGTTTGGGGGGACAGGGTGCTCAGCCCCAGCATTTT
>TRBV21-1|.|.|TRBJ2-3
CASSPPTGPTDTQYF
TGTGCCAGCAGCCCACCGACAGGTCCAACAGATACGCAGTATTTT
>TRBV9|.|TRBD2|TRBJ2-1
CASSVLADEQFF
TGTGCCAGCAGTGTACTAGCGGATGAGCAGTTCTTC
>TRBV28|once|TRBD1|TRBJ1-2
CASSVLRDRVGGYTF
TGTGCCAGCAGTGTTCTACGGGACAGGGTAGGAGGCTACACCTTC
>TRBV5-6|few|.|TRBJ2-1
CASSFSGSGYNEQFF
TGTGCCAGCAGCTTTTCGGGGTCCGGATACAATGAGCAGTTCTTC
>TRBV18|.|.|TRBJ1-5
CASSPSPEGAQPQHF
TGTGCCAGCTCACCATCCCCGGAGGGAGCTCAGCCCCAGCATTTT
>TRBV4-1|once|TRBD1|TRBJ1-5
CASSPGTGVQQPQHF
TGCGCCAGCAGCCCAGGGACAGGGGTACAACAGCCCCAGCATTTT
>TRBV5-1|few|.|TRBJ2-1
CASSFEGGGEQFF
TGCGCCAGCAGCTTCGAGGGAGGAGGTGAGCAGTTCTTC
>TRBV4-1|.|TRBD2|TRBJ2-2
CASSQEKGLAVTGELFF
TGCGCCAGCAGCCAAGAGAAGGGACTAGCGGTTACCGGGGAGCTGTTTTTT
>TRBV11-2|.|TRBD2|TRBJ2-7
CASSSLGTSRSYEQYF
TGTGCCAGCAGTAGCCTAGGGACTAGCCGGTCCTACGAGCAGTACTTC
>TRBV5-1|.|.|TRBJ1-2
CASSFQLLYGYTF
TGCGCCAGCAGCTTCCAATTACTCTATGGCTACACCTTC